The TCR beta chain described here comes from a study of cytomegalovirus exposure and HLA in healthy donors (dated by TCRdb to about 2017). Notes on the research overall: The roughly 670 repertoires of the first cohort and the 95 to 150 validation repertoires were produced on the same platform, according to a later analysis. Along with the roughly 610-subject first cohort, a separate validation cohort of more than 90 different subjects was used. To predict cytomegalovirus infection status, the study brought together high-throughput TCR immunosequencing, statistical association of individual TCRs with disease status, and machine learning. The study aimed to test whether signatures of past pathogen exposure could be identified by cataloging public T cell receptors. On the study overall, not on this receptor specifically: It was suggested by the authors that the approach could potentially be generalized to other disease states and immunological phenotypes. The study gave a list of 150 to 200 TCR beta chains associated with cytomegalovirus. Cytomegalovirus status was reported to be diagnosed by the classifier with high specificity and sensitivity in both the original and validation cohorts. Across donors, most TCR sequences were observed very rarely, whereas some public TCRs were present in many individuals. Subsequent analysis determined that TCRs grouped into clusters in the first cohort also showed a tendency toward co-occurrence across the roughly 130 validation repertoires, and 94% of cluster scores exceeded 0. A later analysis had no HLA typing for the validation cohort, so co-occurrence there was scored across all 110 or so repertoires. A few of the identified cytomegalovirus-associated TCR beta chains were confirmed in vitro to be specific for cytomegalovirus antigens.

The donors belonged to the validation cohort of approximately 130 subjects, which was separate from the approximately 700-subject first cohort. V was cut back by 4 bases and J by 7 bases, leaving a gap of 17 bases between them. The germline V gene specifies SGDLS as CDR1 and YYNGEE as CDR2. The CDR3 starts with the cysteine, ends with the phenylalanine, and has 14 residues. The CDR3 DNA has 42 bases and is translated from base 1. Receptors were amplified or captured by the immunoSEQ multiplex PCR assay. Per the source publication's procedure: A statistical classification framework was built for diagnosing cytomegalovirus status from the catalog of TCR beta chain sequences. TCRdb limited this immuneACCESS table to in-frame rearrangements with V and J called. A share of clones is missing; checked studies link under half to unresolved V genes, and the rest is unexplained. V and J calls and clone size are as listed in that table; D and trimming were resolved from the DNA. This sample is represented by over 200,000 clones; just over 85% of them were singletons. The top ten constitute 2.5% to 3.5% of the sample.

Remarks on this clone: This clone's antigen is unknown. No per-base quality is available; no much larger clone lies one base away.

The clonotype originates from a woman aged 18-29 years in good health and CMV-seronegative. This receptor chain uses TRBV9 and TRBJ1-2, with the identity of the D gene unclear. Sequenced input: PBMCs. The DNA sequence is as follows: TGTGCCAGCAGCTTCAGCAAGAGGTTTGTTGGCTACACCTTC. Its protein product is CASSFSKRFVGYTF.